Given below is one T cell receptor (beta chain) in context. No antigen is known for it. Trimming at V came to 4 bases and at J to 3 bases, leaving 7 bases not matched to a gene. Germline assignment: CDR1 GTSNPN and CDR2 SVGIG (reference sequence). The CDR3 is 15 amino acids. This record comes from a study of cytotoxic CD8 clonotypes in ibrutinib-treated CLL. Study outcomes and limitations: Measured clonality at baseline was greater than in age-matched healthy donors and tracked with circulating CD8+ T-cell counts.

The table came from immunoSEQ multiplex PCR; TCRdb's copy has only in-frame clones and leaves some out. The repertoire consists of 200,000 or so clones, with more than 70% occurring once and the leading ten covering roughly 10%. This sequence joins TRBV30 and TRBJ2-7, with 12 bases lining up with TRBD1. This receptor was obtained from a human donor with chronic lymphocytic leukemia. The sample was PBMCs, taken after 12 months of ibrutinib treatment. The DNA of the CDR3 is TGTGCCTGGACCTTGGGGACAGGGGGCTTCTACGAGCAGTACTTC. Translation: CAWTLGTGGFYEQYF.